This TCR beta chain appears in the sequencing data of a study of blood T cell repertoires in COVID-19. Produced via immunoSEQ multiplex PCR; TCRdb's table is partial and in-frame only. The top ten clones hold roughly 17% of a sample with roughly 100,000 clones, approximately 89% of them seen once. This CDR3 has 12 amino acids. The germline V and J ends were trimmed by 6 bases and 1 base, with 7 bases remaining between them. Germline loops: CDR1 SGHNT, CDR2 YYREEE (reference sequence). Sequencing used peripheral blood. The chain employs TRBV5-4 and TRBJ1-1, with no clear D. The origin of this receptor is a woman over 75 in a cohort sampled during active COVID-19. CDR3 region: CASTLSNTEAFF. DNA of the CDR3: TGTGCCAGCACCCTATCGAACACTGAAGCTTTCTTT.